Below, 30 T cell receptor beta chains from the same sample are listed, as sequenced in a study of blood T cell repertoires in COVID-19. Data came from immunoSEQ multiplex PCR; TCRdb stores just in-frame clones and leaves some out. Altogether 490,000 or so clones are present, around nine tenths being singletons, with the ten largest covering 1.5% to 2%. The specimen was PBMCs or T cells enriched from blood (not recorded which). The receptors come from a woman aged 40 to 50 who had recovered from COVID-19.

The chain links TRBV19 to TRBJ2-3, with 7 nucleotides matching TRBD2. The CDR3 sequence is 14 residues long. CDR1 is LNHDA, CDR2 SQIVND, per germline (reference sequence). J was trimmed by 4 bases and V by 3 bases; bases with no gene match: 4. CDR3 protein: CASSIAGDPDTQYF. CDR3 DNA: TGTGCCAGTAGTATCGCGGGGGACCCAGATACGCAGTATTTT.

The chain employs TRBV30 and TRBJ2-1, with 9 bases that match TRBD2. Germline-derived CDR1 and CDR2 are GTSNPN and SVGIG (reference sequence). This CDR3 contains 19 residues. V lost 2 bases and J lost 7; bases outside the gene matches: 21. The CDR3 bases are TGTGCCTGGAGTCGGGGCAGGGTTAGCGGGAGCTATTCCATGAATGAGCAGTTCTTC. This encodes CAWSRGRVSGSYSMNEQFF.

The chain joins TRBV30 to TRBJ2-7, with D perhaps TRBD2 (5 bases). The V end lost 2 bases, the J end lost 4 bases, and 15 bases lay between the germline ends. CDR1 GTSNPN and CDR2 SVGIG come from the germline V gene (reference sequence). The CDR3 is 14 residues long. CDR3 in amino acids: CAWSRRLPSYEQYF. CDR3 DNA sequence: TGTGCCTGGAGTCGCAGACTACCGAGTTACGAGCAGTACTTC.

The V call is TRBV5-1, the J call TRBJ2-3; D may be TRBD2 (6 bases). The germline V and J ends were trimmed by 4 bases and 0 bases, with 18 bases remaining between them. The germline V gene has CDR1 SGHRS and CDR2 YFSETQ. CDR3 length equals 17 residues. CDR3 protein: CASSGLLQATSTDTQYF. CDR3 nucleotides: TGCGCCAGCAGCGGACTACTCCAGGCAACTAGCACAGATACGCAGTATTTT.

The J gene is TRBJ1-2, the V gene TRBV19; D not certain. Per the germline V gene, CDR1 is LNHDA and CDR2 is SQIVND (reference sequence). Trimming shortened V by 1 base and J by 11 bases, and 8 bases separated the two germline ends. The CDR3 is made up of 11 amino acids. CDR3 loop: CASSIGGEYTF. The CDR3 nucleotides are TGTGCCAGTAGTATAGGCGGGGAATACACCTTC.

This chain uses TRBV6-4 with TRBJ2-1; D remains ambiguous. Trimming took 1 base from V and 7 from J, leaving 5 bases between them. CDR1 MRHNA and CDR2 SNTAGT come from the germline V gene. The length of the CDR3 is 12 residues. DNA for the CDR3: TGTGCCAGCAGTGACTACGGGAATGAGCAGTTCTTC. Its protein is CASSDYGNEQFF.

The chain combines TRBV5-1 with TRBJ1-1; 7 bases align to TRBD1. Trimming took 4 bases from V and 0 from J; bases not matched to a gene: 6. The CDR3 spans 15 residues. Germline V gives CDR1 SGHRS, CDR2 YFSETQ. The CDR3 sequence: CASSERQGLNTEAFF. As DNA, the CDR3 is TGCGCCAGCAGCGAACGACAGGGCTTGAACACTGAAGCTTTCTTT.

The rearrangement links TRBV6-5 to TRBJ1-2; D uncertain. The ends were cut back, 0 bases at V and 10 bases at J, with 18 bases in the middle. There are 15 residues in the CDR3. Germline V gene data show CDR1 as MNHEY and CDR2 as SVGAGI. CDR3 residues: CASSYSGVPYEDYTF. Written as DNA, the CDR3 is TGTGCCAGCAGTTACTCCGGCGTCCCATATGAGGACTACACCTTC.

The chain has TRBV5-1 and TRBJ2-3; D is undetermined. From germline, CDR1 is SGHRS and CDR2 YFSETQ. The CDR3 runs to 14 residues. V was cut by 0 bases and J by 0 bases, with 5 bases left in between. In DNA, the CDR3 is TGCGCCAGCAGCTTGGCCTACAGCACAGATACGCAGTATTTT. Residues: CASSLAYSTDTQYF.

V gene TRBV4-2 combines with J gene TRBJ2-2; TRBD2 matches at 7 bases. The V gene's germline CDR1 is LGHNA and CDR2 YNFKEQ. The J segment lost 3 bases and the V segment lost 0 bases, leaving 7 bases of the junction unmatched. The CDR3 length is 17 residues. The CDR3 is CASSQDLASGHTGELFF. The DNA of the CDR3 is TGTGCCAGCAGCCAAGATCTAGCTAGCGGACACACCGGGGAGCTGTTTTTT.

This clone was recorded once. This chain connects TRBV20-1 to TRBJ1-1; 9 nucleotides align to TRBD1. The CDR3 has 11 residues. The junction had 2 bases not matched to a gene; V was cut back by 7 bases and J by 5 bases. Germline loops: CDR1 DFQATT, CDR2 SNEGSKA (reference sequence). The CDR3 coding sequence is TGCAGTGTTGACAGGGGGACTGAAGCTTTCTTT. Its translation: CSVDRGTEAFF.

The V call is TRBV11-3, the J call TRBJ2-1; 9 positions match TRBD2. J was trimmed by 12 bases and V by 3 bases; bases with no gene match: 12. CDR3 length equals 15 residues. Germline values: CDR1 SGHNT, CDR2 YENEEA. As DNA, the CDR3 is TGTGCCAGCAGCTTGGAGCTAGCGGGAAGGATGGGGCAGTTCTTC. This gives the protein CASSLELAGRMGQFF.

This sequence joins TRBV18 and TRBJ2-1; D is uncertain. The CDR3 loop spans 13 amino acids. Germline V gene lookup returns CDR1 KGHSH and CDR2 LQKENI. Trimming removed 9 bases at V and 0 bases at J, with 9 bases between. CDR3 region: CASAVASYNEQFF. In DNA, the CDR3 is TGTGCCAGTGCCGTAGCCTCCTACAATGAGCAGTTCTTC.

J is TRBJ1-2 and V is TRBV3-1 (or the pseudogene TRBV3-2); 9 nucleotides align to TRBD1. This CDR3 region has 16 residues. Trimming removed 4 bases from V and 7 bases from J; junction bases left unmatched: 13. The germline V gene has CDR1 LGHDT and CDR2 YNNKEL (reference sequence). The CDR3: CASSPDPGTGFRGYTF. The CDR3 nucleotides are TGTGCCAGCAGCCCCGACCCCGGGACAGGGTTCCGTGGCTACACCTTC.

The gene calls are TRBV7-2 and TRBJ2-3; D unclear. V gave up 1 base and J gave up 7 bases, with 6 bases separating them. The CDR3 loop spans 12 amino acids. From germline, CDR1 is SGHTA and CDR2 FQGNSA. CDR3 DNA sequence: TGTGCCAGCAGCTTAGATAGAAATACGCAGTATTTT. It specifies CASSLDRNTQYF.

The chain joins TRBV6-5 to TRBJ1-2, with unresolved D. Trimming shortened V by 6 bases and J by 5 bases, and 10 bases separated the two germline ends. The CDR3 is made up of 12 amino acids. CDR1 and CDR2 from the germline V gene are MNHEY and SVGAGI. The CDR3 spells CASRTDTYGYTF. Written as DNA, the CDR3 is TGTGCCAGCAGAACAGACACATATGGCTACACCTTC.

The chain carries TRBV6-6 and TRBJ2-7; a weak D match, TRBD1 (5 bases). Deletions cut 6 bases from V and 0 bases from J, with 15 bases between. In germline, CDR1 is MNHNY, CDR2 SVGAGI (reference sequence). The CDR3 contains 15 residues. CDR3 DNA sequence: TGTGCCAGCAGGTATCGACAGAGTAGCTCCTACGAGCAGTACTTC. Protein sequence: CASRYRQSSSYEQYF.

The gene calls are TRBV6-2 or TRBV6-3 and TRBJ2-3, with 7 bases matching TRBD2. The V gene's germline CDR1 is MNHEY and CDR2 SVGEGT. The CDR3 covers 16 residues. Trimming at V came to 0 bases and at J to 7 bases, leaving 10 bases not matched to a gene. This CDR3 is CASSYSPRGGSYTQYF. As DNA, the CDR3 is TGTGCCAGCAGTTACTCCCCGAGGGGCGGGAGCTATACGCAGTATTTT.

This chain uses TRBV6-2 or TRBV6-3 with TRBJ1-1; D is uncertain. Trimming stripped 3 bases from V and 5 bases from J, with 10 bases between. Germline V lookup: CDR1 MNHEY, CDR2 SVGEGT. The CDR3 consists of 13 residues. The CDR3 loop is CASSYIYVTEAFF. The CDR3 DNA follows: TGTGCCAGCAGTTATATTTATGTGACTGAAGCTTTCTTT.

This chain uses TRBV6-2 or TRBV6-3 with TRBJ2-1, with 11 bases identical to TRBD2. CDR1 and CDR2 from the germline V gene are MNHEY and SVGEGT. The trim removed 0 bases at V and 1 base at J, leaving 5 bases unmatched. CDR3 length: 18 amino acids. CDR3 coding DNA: TGTGCCAGCAGTTACTCGATGAGGACTAGCGGGTCCTACAATGAGCAGTTCTTC. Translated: CASSYSMRTSGSYNEQFF.

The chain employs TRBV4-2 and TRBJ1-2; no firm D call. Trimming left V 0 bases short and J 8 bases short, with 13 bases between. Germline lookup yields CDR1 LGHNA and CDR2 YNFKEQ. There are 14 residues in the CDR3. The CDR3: CASSQDDGLYGYTF. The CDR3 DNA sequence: TGTGCCAGCAGCCAAGATGACGGGTTGTACGGCTACACCTTC.

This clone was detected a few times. The chain's CDR3 is CASSYRRNGGTYEQYF. The CDR3 nucleotides are TGTGCCAGCAGTTACCGTCGAAACGGAGGTACCTACGAGCAGTACTTC. This chain links TRBV6-5 with TRBJ2-7; perhaps TRBD2 as D (5 bases). The germline gives CDR1 MNHEY, CDR2 SVGAGI. The CDR3 is 16 amino acids. Trimming shortened V by 2 bases and J by 2 bases, and 16 bases separated the two germline ends.

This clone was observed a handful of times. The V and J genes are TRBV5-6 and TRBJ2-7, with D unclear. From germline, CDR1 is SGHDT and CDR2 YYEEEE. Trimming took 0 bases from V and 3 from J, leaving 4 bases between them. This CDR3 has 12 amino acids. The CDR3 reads CASSLASYEQYF. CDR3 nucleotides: TGTGCCAGCAGCTTGGCCAGCTACGAGCAGTACTTC.

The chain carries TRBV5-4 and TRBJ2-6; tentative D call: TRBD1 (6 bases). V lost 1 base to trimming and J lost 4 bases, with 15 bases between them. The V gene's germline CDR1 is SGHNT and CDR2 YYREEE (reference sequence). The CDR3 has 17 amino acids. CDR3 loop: CASSLWNRAAGANVLTF. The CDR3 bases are TGTGCCAGCAGCTTGTGGAACAGGGCAGCCGGGGCCAACGTCCTGACTTTC.

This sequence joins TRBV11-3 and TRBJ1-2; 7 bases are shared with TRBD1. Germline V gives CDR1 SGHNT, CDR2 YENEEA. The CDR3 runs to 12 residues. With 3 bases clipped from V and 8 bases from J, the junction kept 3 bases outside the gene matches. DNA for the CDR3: TGTGCCAGCAGCTTCGACAGGGCAGGCTACACCTTC. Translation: CASSFDRAGYTF. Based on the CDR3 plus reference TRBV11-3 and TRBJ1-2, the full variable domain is EAGVVQSPRYKIIEKKQPVAFWCNPISGHNTLYWYLQNLGQGPELLIRYENEEAVDDSQLPKDRFSAERLKGVDSTLKIQPAELGDSAVYLCASSFDRAGYTFGSGTRLTVV.

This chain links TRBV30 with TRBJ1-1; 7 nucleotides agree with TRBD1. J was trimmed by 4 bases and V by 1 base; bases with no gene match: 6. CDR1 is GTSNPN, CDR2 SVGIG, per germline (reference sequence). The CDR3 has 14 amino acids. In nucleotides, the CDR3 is TGTGCCTGGAGTGGGGGACAGCCGAGCACTGAAGCTTTCTTT. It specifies CAWSGGQPSTEAFF. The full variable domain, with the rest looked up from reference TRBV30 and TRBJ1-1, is SQTIHQWPATLVQPVGSPLSLECTVEGTSNPNLYWYRQAAGRGLQLLFYSVGIGQISSEVPQNLSASRPQDRQFILSSKKLLLSDSGFYLCAWSGGQPSTEAFFGQGTRLTVV.

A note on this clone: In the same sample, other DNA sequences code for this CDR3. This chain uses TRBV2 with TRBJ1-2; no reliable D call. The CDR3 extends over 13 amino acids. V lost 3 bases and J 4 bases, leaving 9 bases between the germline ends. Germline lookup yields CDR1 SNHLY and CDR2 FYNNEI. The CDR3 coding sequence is TGTGCCAGCAGTGAGGGTACAGCCTATGGCTACACCTTC. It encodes CASSEGTAYGYTF.

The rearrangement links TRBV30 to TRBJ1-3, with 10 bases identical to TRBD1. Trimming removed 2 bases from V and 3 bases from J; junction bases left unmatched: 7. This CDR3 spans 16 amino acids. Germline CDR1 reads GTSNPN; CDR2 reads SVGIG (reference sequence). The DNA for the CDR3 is TGTGCCTGGAGTCTGGACAGGGGGTTCGATGGAAACACCATATATTTT. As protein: CAWSLDRGFDGNTIYF.

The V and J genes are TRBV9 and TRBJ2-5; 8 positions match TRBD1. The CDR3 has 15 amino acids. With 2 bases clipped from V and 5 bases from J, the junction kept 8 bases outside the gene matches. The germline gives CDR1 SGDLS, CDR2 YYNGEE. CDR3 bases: TGTGCCAGCAGCGTTCGACAGGGGACGTTCGAGACCCAGTACTTC. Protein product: CASSVRQGTFETQYF.

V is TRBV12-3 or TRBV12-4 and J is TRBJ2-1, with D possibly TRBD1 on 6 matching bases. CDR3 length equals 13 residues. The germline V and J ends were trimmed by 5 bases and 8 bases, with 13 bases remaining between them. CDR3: CASSHGTSDEQFF. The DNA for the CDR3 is TGTGCCAGCAGTCATGGGACATCCGATGAGCAGTTCTTC.